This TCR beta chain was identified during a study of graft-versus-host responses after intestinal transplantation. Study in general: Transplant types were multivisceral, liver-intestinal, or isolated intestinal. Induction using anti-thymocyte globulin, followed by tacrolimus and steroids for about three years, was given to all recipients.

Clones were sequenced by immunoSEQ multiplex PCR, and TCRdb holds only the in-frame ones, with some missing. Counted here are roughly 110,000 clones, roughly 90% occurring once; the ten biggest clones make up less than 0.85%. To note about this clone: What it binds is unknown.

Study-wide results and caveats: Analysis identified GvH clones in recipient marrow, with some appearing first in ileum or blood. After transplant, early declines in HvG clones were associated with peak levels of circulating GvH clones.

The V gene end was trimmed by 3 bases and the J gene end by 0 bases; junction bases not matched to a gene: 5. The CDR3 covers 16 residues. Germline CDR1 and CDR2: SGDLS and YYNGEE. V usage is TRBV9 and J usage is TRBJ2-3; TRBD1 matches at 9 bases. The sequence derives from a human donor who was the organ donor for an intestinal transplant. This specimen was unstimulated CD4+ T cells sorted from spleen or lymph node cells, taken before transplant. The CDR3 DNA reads TGTGCCAGCAGCGAGAAACAGGGGGCAAGCACAGATACGCAGTATTTT. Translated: CASSEKQGASTDTQYF.